Sequencing of this T cell receptor (beta chain) was carried out in a study of CD8+CD57+ T cells in acquired aplastic anemia. Study summary: The sorted CD4+ and CD8+ cells yielded an average around 3.4 ug of DNA. Overall study results and limits: No significant difference in CD8+ Simpson's diversity was found between patients and controls.

Trimming stripped 4 bases from V and 3 bases from J, with 12 bases between. Germline loops: CDR1 SNHLY, CDR2 FYNNEI. The CDR3 is 14 residues long. This clonotype was counted a single time. Its antigen is still unknown. Profiles of TCR beta VDJ and CDR3 were generated from a genomic DNA template. TCRdb ran MiXCR on the reads and lists one entry per CDR3 protein. Of roughly 250,000 distinct CDR3 sequences listed, roughly 80% are singletons. Selection for sequencing was limited to patients who had shown CD8+CD57+ cell expansion by flow cytometry. The chain links TRBV2 to TRBJ2-5; D possibly corresponds to TRBD1 (6 bases). Sequencing was performed on sorted CD4+, CD8+, or CD8+CD57+ T cells (not recorded which) from PBMCs. The sequence came from a human donor with aplastic anemia. In nucleotides, the CDR3 is TGTGCCAGCAGTGCTAGGGCAGGGGAAGAGACCCAGTACTTC. This translates into CASSARAGEETQYF. The whole variable domain, filled in from reference TRBV2 and TRBJ2-5, reads EPEVTQTPSHQVTQMGQEVILRCVPISNHLYFYWYRQILGQKVEFLVSFYNNEISEKSEIFDDQFSVERPDGSNFTLKIRSTKLEDSAMYFCASSARAGEETQYFGPGTRLLVL.